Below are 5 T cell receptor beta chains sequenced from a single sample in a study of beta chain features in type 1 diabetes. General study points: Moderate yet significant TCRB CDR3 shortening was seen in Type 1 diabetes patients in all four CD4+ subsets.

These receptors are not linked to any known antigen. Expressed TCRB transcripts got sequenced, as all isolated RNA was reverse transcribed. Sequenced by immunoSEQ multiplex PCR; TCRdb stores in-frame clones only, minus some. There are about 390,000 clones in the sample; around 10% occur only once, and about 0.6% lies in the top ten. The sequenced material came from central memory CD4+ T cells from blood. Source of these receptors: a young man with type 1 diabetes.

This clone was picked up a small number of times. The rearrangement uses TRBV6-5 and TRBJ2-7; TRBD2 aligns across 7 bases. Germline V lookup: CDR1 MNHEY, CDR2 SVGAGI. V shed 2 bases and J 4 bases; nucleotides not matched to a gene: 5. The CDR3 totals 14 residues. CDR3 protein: CASSYKPGRYEQYF. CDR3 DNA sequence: TGTGCCAGCAGTTACAAACCCGGGAGGTACGAGCAGTACTTC.

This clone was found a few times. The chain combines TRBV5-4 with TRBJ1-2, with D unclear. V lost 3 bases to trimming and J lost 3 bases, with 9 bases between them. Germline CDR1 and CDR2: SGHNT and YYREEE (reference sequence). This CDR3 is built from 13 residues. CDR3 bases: TGTGCCAGCAGCTCGGGTCGCTACTATGGCTACACCTTC. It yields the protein CASSSGRYYGYTF. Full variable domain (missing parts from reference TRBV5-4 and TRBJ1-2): ETGVTQSPTHLIKTRGQQVTLRCSSQSGHNTVSWYQQALGQGPQFIFQYYREEENGRGNFPPRFSGLQFPNYSSELNVNALELDDSALYLCASSSGRYYGYTFGSGTRLTVV.

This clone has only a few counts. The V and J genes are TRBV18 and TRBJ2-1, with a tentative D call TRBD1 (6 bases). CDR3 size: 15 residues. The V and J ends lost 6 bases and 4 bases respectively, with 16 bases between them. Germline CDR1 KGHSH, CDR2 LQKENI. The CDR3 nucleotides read TGTGCCAGCTCCACCGGACAGTCTTGGTACAATGAGCAGTTCTTC. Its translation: CASSTGQSWYNEQFF.

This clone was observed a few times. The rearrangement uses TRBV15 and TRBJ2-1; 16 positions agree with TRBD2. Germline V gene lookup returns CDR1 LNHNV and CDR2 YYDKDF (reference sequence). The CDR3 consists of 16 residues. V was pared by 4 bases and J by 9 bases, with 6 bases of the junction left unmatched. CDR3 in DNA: TGTGCCACCAGCACATCGGGACTAGCGGGAGGGGGTGAGCAGTTCTTC. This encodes CATSTSGLAGGGEQFF.

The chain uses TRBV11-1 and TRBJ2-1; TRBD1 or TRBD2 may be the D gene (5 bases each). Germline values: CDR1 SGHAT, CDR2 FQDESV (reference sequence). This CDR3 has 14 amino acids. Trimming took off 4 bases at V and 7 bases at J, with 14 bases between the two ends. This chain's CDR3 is CASSSSGTGNEQFF. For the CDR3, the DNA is TGTGCCAGCAGCTCATCCGGGACGGGGAATGAGCAGTTCTTC.